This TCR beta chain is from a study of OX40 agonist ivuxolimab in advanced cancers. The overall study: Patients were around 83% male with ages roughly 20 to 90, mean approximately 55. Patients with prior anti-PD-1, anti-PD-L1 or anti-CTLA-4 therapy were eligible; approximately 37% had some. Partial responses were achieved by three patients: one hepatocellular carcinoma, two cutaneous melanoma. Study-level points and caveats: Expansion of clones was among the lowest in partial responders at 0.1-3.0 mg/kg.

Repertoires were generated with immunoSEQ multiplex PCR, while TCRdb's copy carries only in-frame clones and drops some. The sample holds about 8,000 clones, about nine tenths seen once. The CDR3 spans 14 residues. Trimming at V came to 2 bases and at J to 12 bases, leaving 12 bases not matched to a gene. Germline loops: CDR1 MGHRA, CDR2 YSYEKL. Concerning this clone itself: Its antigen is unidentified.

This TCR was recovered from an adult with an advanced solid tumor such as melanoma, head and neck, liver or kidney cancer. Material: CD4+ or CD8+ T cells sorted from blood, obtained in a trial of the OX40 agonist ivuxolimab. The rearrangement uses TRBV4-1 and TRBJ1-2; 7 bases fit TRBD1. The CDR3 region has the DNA TGCGCCAGCAGCCAACCAAGATTTGACAGGGAGAACACCTTC. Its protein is CASSQPRFDRENTF.